The 24 T cell receptor beta chains below were found in one sample sequenced in a study of T cell repertoires in cytomegalovirus infection. TCRdb reprocessed the reads with MiXCR, giving one entry per CDR3 protein. The repertoire consists of fewer than 1,000,000 distinct CDR3 sequences, with around 32% occurring once and the leading ten covering roughly 13%. Antigen specificity for these receptors is unknown. Source: cultured CD8+ T cells from PBMCs, taken from culture after CMV antigen stimulation. These receptors were taken from a human donor in good health (CMV status not recorded). Some clones in this sample may be carry-over from other donors' samples.

The rearrangement links TRBV7-9 to TRBJ2-7; TRBD2 is a possible D gene (5 bases). The V and J ends lost 0 bases and 0 bases respectively, with 6 bases between them. CDR1 SEHNR and CDR2 FQNEAQ come from the germline V gene (reference sequence). The CDR3 runs 14 residues. The CDR3 protein is CASSLAEGSYEQYF. CDR3 in DNA: TGTGCCAGCAGCTTAGCCGAGGGCTCCTACGAGCAGTACTTC.

This clonotype appeared once. V gene TRBV4-1 combines with J gene TRBJ2-1, with 15 bases matching TRBD2. The CDR3 is made up of 19 amino acids. Germline CDR1 MGHRA, CDR2 YSYEKL. V was clipped by 1 base and J by 4 bases; unmatched bases: 8. CDR3 sequence (DNA): TGCGCCAGCAGCCAAGTGGGGACTAGCGGGGGGCCCCCTTACAATGAGCAGTTCTTC. Amino acids: CASSQVGTSGGPPYNEQFF.

This clonotype was detected only a few times. The chain recombines TRBV19 with TRBJ1-1; the match to TRBD1 covers 8 bases. CDR1 and CDR2 from the germline V gene are LNHDA and SQIVND (reference sequence). V trimming: 2 bases; J trimming: 4 bases; junction bases outside the gene matches: 6. This CDR3 is built from 15 residues. CDR3: CASSIPGQGGTEAFF. The CDR3 DNA reads as TGTGCCAGTAGTATACCCGGACAGGGAGGCACTGAAGCTTTCTTT.

The V call is TRBV25-1, the J call TRBJ1-6; D unclear. CDR3 length: 17 amino acids. Germline loops: CDR1 MGHDK, CDR2 SYGVNS. The ends were cut back, 2 bases at V and 3 bases at J, with 14 bases in the middle. The CDR3 bases are TGTGCCAGCAGTGAAGACCTTCCGAGGATCTATAATTCACCCCTCCACTTT. Its protein is CASSEDLPRIYNSPLHF.

The chain combines TRBV12-3 or TRBV12-4 with TRBJ1-1; D gene uncertain. This CDR3 has 13 residues. Trimming left V 7 bases short and J 5 bases short, with 14 bases between. The CDR3 spells CASKLWKETEAFF. CDR3 bases: TGTGCCAGCAAGCTATGGAAGGAGACTGAAGCTTTCTTT.

CDR3 nucleotide sequence: TGCGCCAGCAGCCTGTCGGGACAGACTAACTATGGCTACACCTTC. Its translation: CASSLSGQTNYGYTF. V is TRBV4-1 and J is TRBJ1-2, with TRBD1 identical over 7 bases. The CDR3 is made up of 15 amino acids. V lost 4 bases to trimming and J lost 0 bases; unmatched junction nucleotides: 5. Looked up from germline, CDR1 is MGHRA and CDR2 is YSYEKL.

This clonotype was recorded a few times. The J gene is TRBJ1-2, the V gene TRBV19, with 7 positions matching TRBD1. V shed 5 bases, J shed 7 bases, and the junction held 7 bases outside the gene matches. Germline V gene data show CDR1 as LNHDA and CDR2 as SQIVND (reference sequence). The CDR3 is 13 residues long. The CDR3 spells CASSEGAVTGYTF. The CDR3, as DNA: TGTGCCAGTAGTGAGGGGGCTGTTACTGGCTACACCTTC. The entire variable domain, with the rest obtained from reference TRBV19 and TRBJ1-2, is as follows: DGGITQSPKYLFRKEGQNVTLSCEQNLNHDAMYWYRQDPGQGLRLIYYSQIVNDFQKGDIAEGYSVSREKKESFPLTVTSAQKNPTAFYLCASSEGAVTGYTFGSGTRLTVV.

In its sample, this clonotype was seen a few times. The chain recombines TRBV14 with TRBJ1-3; no firm D call. Deletions cut 0 bases from V and 7 bases from J, with 13 bases between. CDR1 is SGHDN and CDR2 is FVKESK in the germline V gene. CDR3 length equals 15 residues. CDR3 region: CASSQDFLESNTIYF. The CDR3 DNA reads as TGTGCCAGCAGCCAAGATTTCCTTGAGAGTAACACCATATATTTT. Supplemented by reference TRBV14 and TRBJ1-3, the full variable domain reads EAGVTQFPSHSVIEKGQTVTLRCDPISGHDNLYWYRRVMGKEIKFLLHFVKESKQDESGMPNNRFLAERTGGTYSTLKVQPAELEDSGVYFCASSQDFLESNTIYFGEGSWLTVV.

The chain joins TRBV16 to TRBJ1-2, with D unresolved. CDR3 length: 16 residues. The V end was cut by 7 bases, the J end by 1 base, with 19 bases between. The germline CDR1 and CDR2 sequences are KGHSY and FQNENV. CDR3 protein: CASTPGSWAFNYGYTF. The CDR3 nucleotides are TGTGCCAGCACACCGGGTTCATGGGCTTTTAACTATGGCTACACCTTC.

The genes are TRBV27 and TRBJ1-2; possible D gene TRBD1, 6 bases. The CDR3 spans 14 residues. Germline CDR1 MNHEY, CDR2 SMNVEV (reference sequence). The V gene lost 5 bases and the J gene lost 2 bases, with 12 bases spanning the gap. Here the CDR3 reads CASSEYTGNYGYTF. Here the CDR3 DNA reads TGTGCCAGCAGTGAATACACAGGGAACTATGGCTACACCTTC.

This sequence joins TRBV27 and TRBJ2-7; 9 positions match TRBD2. CDR1 and CDR2 from the germline V gene are MNHEY and SMNVEV (reference sequence). The junction had 0 bases not matched to a gene; V was cut back by 0 bases and J by 3 bases. The CDR3 sequence is 14 residues long. Written as DNA, the CDR3 is TGTGCCAGCAGTTTATCAGCGGGGGGCTACGAGCAGTACGTC. Amino acid sequence: CASSLSAGGYEQYV.

This clonotype was seen more than once but under ten times. The J gene is TRBJ1-1, the V gene TRBV13; D remains unclear. V was cut by 3 bases and J by 3 bases, with 5 bases left in between. The CDR3 length is 12 residues. The germline CDR1 and CDR2 sequences are PRHDT and FYEKMQ (reference sequence). The CDR3 DNA reads TGTGCCAGCAGCTTTCAGTACACTGAAGCTTTCTTT. This gives the protein CASSFQYTEAFF. The full variable domain, its missing parts supplied by reference TRBV13 and TRBJ1-1, is AAGVIQSPRHLIKEKRETATLKCYPIPRHDTVYWYQQGPGQDPQFLISFYEKMQSDKGSIPDRFSAQQFSDYHSELNMSSLELGDSALYFCASSFQYTEAFFGQGTRLTVV.

This clonotype has just a few counts. The chain links TRBV7-9 to TRBJ1-1; weak D call: TRBD1 (6 bases). Germline V lookup: CDR1 SEHNR, CDR2 FQNEAQ (reference sequence). There are 12 residues in the CDR3. V gave up 1 base and J gave up 11 bases, with 11 bases separating them. The CDR3 loop is CASSLGNRAAFF. CDR3 DNA sequence: TGTGCCAGCAGCTTAGGTAACAGGGCGGCTTTCTTT.

This clonotype was seen a handful of times. The chain recombines TRBV7-9 with TRBJ2-7, with 13 positions matching TRBD2. Germline CDR1 is SEHNR and CDR2 is FQNEAQ (reference sequence). This CDR3 contains 19 residues. Unmatched junction bases numbered 14, after V lost 5 bases and J lost 1 base. The CDR3 DNA reads as TGTGCCAGCAGCCCTAGCCCGGGACTAGCGGGGCATAGTTCCTACGAGCAGTACTTC. Residues: CASSPSPGLAGHSSYEQYF.

A word on this clonotype: One end of the junction varies from germline; a read error may be responsible. The chain employs TRBV6-6 and TRBJ1-2, with D tentatively TRBD1 (6 bases). The CDR3 has 14 residues. Germline CDR1 reads MNHNY; CDR2 reads SVGAGI (reference sequence). The CDR3 spells CTSSYLDSYYGYTF. The CDR3 DNA sequence: TGTACCAGCAGTTATCTGGACAGCTATTATGGCTACACCTTC.

This clonotype turned up a few times. The rearrangement uses TRBV10-3 and TRBJ1-1, with 9 bases lining up with TRBD1. This CDR3 comprises 17 residues. The ends lost 2 bases at V and 3 bases at J; junction bases unmatched: 10. CDR1 is ENHRY and CDR2 is SYGVKD in the germline V gene. This chain's CDR3 is CAISEKKTGTGYTEAFF. The CDR3 DNA sequence: TGTGCCATCAGTGAGAAGAAAACCGGGACAGGGTACACTGAAGCTTTCTTT.

In this sample, this clonotype turned up many times. The chain is built from TRBV11-3 and TRBJ1-2; D remains ambiguous. Per the germline V gene, CDR1 is SGHNT and CDR2 is YENEEA. This CDR3 contains 15 residues. Trimming pared 3 bases from V and 1 base from J, leaving 12 bases between. The CDR3 protein is CASSLSALINYGYTF. CDR3 DNA sequence: TGTGCCAGCAGCTTGAGTGCCCTTATTAACTATGGCTACACCTTC.

This clonotype has only a few counts. The chain combines TRBV12-3 or TRBV12-4 with TRBJ1-1; the match to TRBD1 covers 7 bases. V shed 4 bases and J 5 bases; nucleotides not matched to a gene: 10. The CDR3 loop spans 15 amino acids. CDR3 sequence: CASSSPYRGRTEAFF. Here the CDR3 DNA reads TGTGCCAGCAGTTCACCCTACAGGGGACGGACTGAAGCTTTCTTT.

CDR3 residues: CASSGAPSYNEQFF. CDR3 in DNA: TGTGCCAGCAGTGGAGCCCCATCCTACAATGAGCAGTTCTTC. The rearrangement links TRBV12-3 or TRBV12-4 to TRBJ2-1; D is undetermined. Trimming took off 5 bases at V and 1 base at J, with 9 bases between the two ends. This CDR3 has 14 amino acids.

This clonotype has a handful of counts. The rearrangement links TRBV7-6 to TRBJ1-1; no reliable D call. Germline CDR1 and CDR2: SGHVS and FNYEAQ. V shed 10 bases and J shed 4 bases, with 13 bases lying between them. The CDR3 is 12 residues long. CDR3 loop: CATRALGTEAFF. CDR3 nucleotides: TGTGCCACCCGGGCTTTAGGCACTGAAGCTTTCTTT.

This clonotype has just a few counts. V usage is TRBV20-1 and J usage is TRBJ1-2; 7 bases fit TRBD1. Germline trimming cut 5 bases from V and 5 bases from J; bases unmatched to any gene: 11. The CDR3 is 14 amino acids. Germline values: CDR1 DFQATT, CDR2 SNEGSKA (reference sequence). The CDR3 spells CSAERPGQSYGYTF. In DNA, the CDR3 is TGCAGTGCTGAAAGACCGGGACAGAGTTATGGCTACACCTTC.

This clonotype came up a few times. The CDR3, as DNA: TGTGCCAGCAGTGGGACTAGCGGGGGATTAGCCGGGGAGCTGTTTTTT. The encoded protein is CASSGTSGGLAGELFF. V is TRBV6-1 and J is TRBJ2-2; 13 bases match TRBD2. V shed 4 bases, J shed 6 bases, and the junction held 5 bases outside the gene matches. CDR3 size: 16 residues. Germline values: CDR1 MNHNS, CDR2 SASEGT.

The chain is built from TRBV28 and TRBJ1-3, with D possibly matching TRBD1 (5 bases). Germline V gene lookup returns CDR1 MDHEN and CDR2 SYDVKM. There are 15 residues in the CDR3. V was shortened by 6 bases and J by 3 bases, with 15 bases between the two germline ends. CDR3 DNA: TGTGCCAGCAGGACTAAGGAGGGACTTGGAAACACCATATATTTT. It encodes CASRTKEGLGNTIYF. Looking up the rest from reference TRBV28 and TRBJ1-3 gives the full variable domain: DVKVTQSSRYLVKRTGEKVFLECVQDMDHENMFWYRQDPGLGLRLIYFSYDVKMKEKGDIPEGYSVSREKKERFSLILESASTNQTSMYLCASRTKEGLGNTIYFGEGSWLTVV.

The chain combines TRBV20-1 with TRBJ2-1; possibly TRBD1 for D (6 bases). The CDR3 covers 11 residues. V gave up 4 bases and J gave up 6 bases, with 7 bases separating them. The germline CDR1 and CDR2 sequences are DFQATT and SNEGSKA (reference sequence). The CDR3 DNA follows: TGCAGTGCTATAGGGGGCAATGAGCAGTTCTTC. Amino acid sequence: CSAIGGNEQFF.